This T cell receptor (beta chain) comes out of a study of human T cells and chemical hapten exposure. The study, taken as a whole, reports: Following DPC sensitization, TCRs present above 1 in 1000 frequency showed no change.

TCRdb called the RACE reads again in MiXCR, with one record for every CDR3 protein. The table records 85,000 or so distinct CDR3 sequences, roughly 12% of them present only once. This sample's time point: patch test 2, 6 weeks after DPC sensitization. Indicated treatment: therapeutic diphenylcyclopropenone sensitization with weekly scalp DPC. Those who donated were patients with alopecia, 18 to 70 years of age, and suitable for DPC. As to this clonotype: Its antigen remains unidentified.

This CDR3 region has 17 residues. Unmatched junction bases numbered 8, after V lost 2 bases and J lost 7 bases. Germline lookup yields CDR1 MGHRA and CDR2 YSYEKL. The specimen was whole blood, collected in connection with sensitization to the hapten diphenylcyclopropenone (DPC). The chain combines TRBV4-1 with TRBJ2-1, with 13 nucleotides matching TRBD2. This TCR was recovered from a young man with alopecia areata. Some clones in this sample may be carry-over from other donors' samples. The CDR3 spells CASSQSLGTSGENEQFF. CDR3 nucleotides: TGCGCCAGCAGCCAATCTTTGGGGACTAGCGGGGAAAATGAGCAGTTCTTC.